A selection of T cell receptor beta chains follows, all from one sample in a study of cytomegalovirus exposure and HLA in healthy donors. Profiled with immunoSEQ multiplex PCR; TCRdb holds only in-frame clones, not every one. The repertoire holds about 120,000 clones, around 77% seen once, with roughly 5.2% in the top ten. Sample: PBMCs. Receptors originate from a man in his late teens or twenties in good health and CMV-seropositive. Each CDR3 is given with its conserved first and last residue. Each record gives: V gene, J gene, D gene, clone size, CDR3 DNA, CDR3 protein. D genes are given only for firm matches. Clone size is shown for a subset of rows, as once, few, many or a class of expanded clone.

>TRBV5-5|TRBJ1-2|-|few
TGTGCCAGCAGCTTGGCAACAGGCATAGGGCACTATGGCTACACCTTC
CASSLATGIGHYGYTF
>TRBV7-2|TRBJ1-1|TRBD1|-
TGTGCCAGCAGCCCCGGGACAGGGGGTAACACTGAAGCTTTCTTT
CASSPGTGGNTEAFF
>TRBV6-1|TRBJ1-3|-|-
TGTGCCAGCAGACAGGGTTCAGGAGGAAACACCATATATTTT
CASRQGSGGNTIYF
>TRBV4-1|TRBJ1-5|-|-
TGCGCCAGCAGCCACGCCCTCCACAGGGACCGGAATCAGCCCCAGCATTTT
CASSHALHRDRNQPQHF
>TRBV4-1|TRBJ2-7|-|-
TGCGCCAGCAGCCAAGGGTCCCCGGGACTCTCCTACGAGCAGTACTTC
CASSQGSPGLSYEQYF
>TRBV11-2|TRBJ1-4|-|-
TGTGCCAGCAGCTTAGCTAGGGGAGGTAATGAAAAACTGTTTTTT
CASSLARGGNEKLFF
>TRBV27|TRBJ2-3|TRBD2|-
TGTGCCAGCAGTCTCCAGACTAGCGGCACAGATACGCAGTATTTT
CASSLQTSGTDTQYF
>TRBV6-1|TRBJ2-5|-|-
TGTGCCAGCAGCGCAGCGACAGCATTCCAAGAGACCCAGTACTTC
CASSAATAFQETQYF
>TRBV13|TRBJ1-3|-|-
TGTGCCAGCAGCCCGCAGGGTATGGCCATATATTTT
CASSPQGMAIYF
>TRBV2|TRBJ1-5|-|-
TGTGCCAGCAAAGTTTTGAGTCAGCCCCAGCATTTT
CASKVLSQPQHF
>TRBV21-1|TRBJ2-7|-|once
TGTGCCAGCAGCACCAGACTAGCGGGATGCTACGAGCAGTACTTC
CASSTRLAGCYEQYF
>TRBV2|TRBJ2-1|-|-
TGTGCCATACCCTCGGTTTTCTACTACTACAATGAGCAGTTCTTC
CAIPSVFYYYNEQFF
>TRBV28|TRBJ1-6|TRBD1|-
TGTGCCAGCAGTTTAGGGACAGGGTACTCCTATAATTCACCCCTCCACTTT
CASSLGTGYSYNSPLHF
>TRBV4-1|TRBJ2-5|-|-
TGCGCCAGCAGCCAAGACGTCGTAACTAGGTACCAAGAGACCCAGTACTTC
CASSQDVVTRYQETQYF
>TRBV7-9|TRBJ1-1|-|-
TGTGCCAGCAGCTTCAGTCAGGGCACTGAAGCTTTCTTT
CASSFSQGTEAFF
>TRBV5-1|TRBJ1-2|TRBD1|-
TGCGCCAGCAGCGAGGACAGGGAACTTGGGTATGGCTACACCTTC
CASSEDRELGYGYTF
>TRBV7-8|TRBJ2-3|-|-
TGTGCCAGCAGCCCAGGGGAGAGGACAGATACGCAGTATTTT
CASSPGERTDTQYF
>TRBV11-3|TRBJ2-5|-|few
TGTGCCAGCAGCCTTGGGCGAAAGGGGTGGGGAGAGACCCAGTACTTC
CASSLGRKGWGETQYF
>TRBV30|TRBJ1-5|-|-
TGTGCCTGGAGCACCCCGTGGCTCGCTCAGCCCCAGCATTTT
CAWSTPWLAQPQHF
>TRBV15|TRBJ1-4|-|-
TGTGCCACCAGCAGAGACAGGGGCAACGAAAAACTGTTTTTT
CATSRDRGNEKLFF
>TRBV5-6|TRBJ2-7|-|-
TGTGCCAGCAGCCCCACTCGGGGGATGTATTACGAGCAGTACTTC
CASSPTRGMYYEQYF
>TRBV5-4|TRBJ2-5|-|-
TGTGCCAGCAGCCACCGGGAGACCCAGTACTTC
CASSHRETQYF
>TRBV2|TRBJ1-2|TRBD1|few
TGTGCCACCAAGGGAGGATACAGGGGGCAAGGATATGGCTACACCTTC
CATKGGYRGQGYGYTF
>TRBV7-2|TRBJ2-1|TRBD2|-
TGTGCCAGCAGCTTAGGCGGGGGGGTCTCCTACAATGAGCAGTTCTTC
CASSLGGGVSYNEQFF
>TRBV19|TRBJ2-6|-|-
TGTGCCACACGGACAGACCTCTCTGGGGCCAACGGCCTGACTTTC
CATRTDLSGANGLTF
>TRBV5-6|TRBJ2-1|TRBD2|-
TGTGCCAGCAGCTCGGGGGATTTACGGGGGGGGGCCTACAATGAGCAGTTCTTC
CASSSGDLRGGAYNEQFF
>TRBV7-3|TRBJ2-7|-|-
TGTGCCAGCACCTTCCGGTCAGGGCCCATATCCTACGAGCAGTACTTC
CASTFRSGPISYEQYF
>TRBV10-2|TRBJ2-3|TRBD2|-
TGCGCCAGCAGACTAGCGGGGGGAACAGATACGCAGTATTTT
CASRLAGGTDTQYF
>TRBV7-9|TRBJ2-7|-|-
TGTGCCAGCAGCTTATTCCGGCGGAGGCAGTACTTC
CASSLFRRRQYF
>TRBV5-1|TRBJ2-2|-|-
TGCGCCAGCAGCTCTGAGTATTCGGACACCGGGGAGCTGTTTTTT
CASSSEYSDTGELFF
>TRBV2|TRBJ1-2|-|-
TGTGCCAGACCAGGGTCTGACTATGGCTACACCTTC
CARPGSDYGYTF
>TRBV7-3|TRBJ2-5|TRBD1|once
TGTGCCAGCAGCCCAGGACAGGGGCTGGTAGAGACCCAGTACTTC
CASSPGQGLVETQYF
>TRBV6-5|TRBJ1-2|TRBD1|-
TGTGCCAGCAGGCTCCTACAGGGGTACAACGGCTACACCTTC
CASRLLQGYNGYTF
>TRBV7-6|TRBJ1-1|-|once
TGTGCCAGCAGCCCTGATCCAGGGAACACTGAAGCTTTCTTT
CASSPDPGNTEAFF
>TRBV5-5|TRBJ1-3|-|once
TGTGCCAGCAGTTCACCGAGGGCGGGAGGAAACACCATATATTTT
CASSSPRAGGNTIYF
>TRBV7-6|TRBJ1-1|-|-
TGTGCCAGCAGCGCCGCAGGGGTGAACACTGAAGCTTTCTTT
CASSAAGVNTEAFF
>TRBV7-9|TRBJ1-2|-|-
TGTGCCAGCAGCTCTTTCAGGGGAATAGGTGGCTACACCTTC
CASSSFRGIGGYTF
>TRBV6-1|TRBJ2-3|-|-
TGTGCCAGCAGTGAACGTAGCTCAGATACGCAGTATTTT
CASSERSSDTQYF
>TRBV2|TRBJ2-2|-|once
TGTGCCAGCAGTGAATGGACAAGGAACACCGGGGAGCTGTTTTTT
CASSEWTRNTGELFF
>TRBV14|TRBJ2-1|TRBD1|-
TGTGCCAGCAGCCAAATGGGACAGGGCCCGCGGGGGACGGATGAGCAGTTCTTC
CASSQMGQGPRGTDEQFF
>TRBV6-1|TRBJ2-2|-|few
TGTGCCAGCAGTGAAGCAGCGATCGGGGAGCTGTTTTTT
CASSEAAIGELFF
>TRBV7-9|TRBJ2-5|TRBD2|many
TGTGCCAGCAGCTTAGTAGGAGCGGGAGTTTCTTTAGAGACCCAGTACTTC
CASSLVGAGVSLETQYF
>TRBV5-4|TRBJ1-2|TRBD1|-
TGTGCCAGCAGGTTGGCCGGGACAGGGGATTATGGCTACACCTTC
CASRLAGTGDYGYTF